A selection of T cell receptor beta chains follows, all from one sample in a study of blood T cells in healthy people across ages. TCRdb fed the 5' RACE reads into MiXCR, producing one record per CDR3 protein. The table shows about 760,000 distinct CDR3 sequences, with around 50% occurring only once. The sequenced sample was blood. The receptors stem from a man in his forties or fifties in good health. Both conserved end residues are part of each CDR3. Each record gives: clone size, V gene, CDR3 length, J gene, D gene, CDR3 protein, CDR3 DNA. D genes are given only for firm matches. The size entry is marked missing in some rows and otherwise reads once, few, many or a size class.

size: .; V: TRBV6-4; length: 12; J: TRBJ1-2; D: .; CDR3: CASNGQYYGYTF; DNA: TGTGCCAGCAACGGACAATACTATGGCTACACCTTC
size: .; V: TRBV6-6; length: 16; J: TRBJ2-3; D: TRBD2; CDR3: CASARGLAGETDTQYF; DNA: TGTGCCAGCGCGAGAGGGCTAGCGGGAGAAACGGATACGCAGTATTTT
size: .; V: TRBV7-8; length: 14; J: TRBJ1-1; D: TRBD1; CDR3: CASSQGGRDTEAFF; DNA: TGTGCCAGCAGCCAAGGGGGCAGGGACACTGAAGCTTTCTTT
size: .; V: TRBV12-3/TRBV12-4; length: 15; J: TRBJ2-1; D: TRBD2; CDR3: CASSLVAGGLTGQFF; DNA: TGTGCCAGCAGTTTAGTCGCGGGGGGCCTTACTGGGCAGTTCTTC
size: few; V: TRBV25-1; length: 14; J: TRBJ2-1; D: .; CDR3: CASSHPDSYNEQFF; DNA: TGTGCCAGCAGCCATCCGGACTCCTACAATGAGCAGTTCTTC
size: few; V: TRBV20-1; length: 12; J: TRBJ2-3; D: .; CDR3: CSALPSTDTQYF; DNA: TGCAGTGCTTTGCCGTCCACAGATACGCAGTATTTT
size: few; V: TRBV20-1; length: 13; J: TRBJ2-3; D: .; CDR3: CSARDLSSYTQYF; DNA: TGCAGTGCTAGAGACTTATCTAGCTATACGCAGTATTTT
size: .; V: TRBV4-3; length: 14; J: TRBJ2-3; D: .; CDR3: CASSQLSGGDTQYF; DNA: TGCGCCAGCAGCCAACTGAGCGGAGGAGATACGCAGTATTTT
size: .; V: TRBV29-1; length: 12; J: TRBJ1-2; D: TRBD1; CDR3: CSAGQGPYGYTF; DNA: TGCAGCGCCGGACAGGGGCCCTATGGCTACACCTTC
size: once; V: TRBV6-2/TRBV6-3; length: 14; J: TRBJ1-1; D: .; CDR3: CASQSGGADIEAFF; DNA: TGTGCCAGCCAGTCTGGGGGCGCCGATATTGAAGCTTTCTTT
size: few; V: TRBV20-1; length: 14; J: TRBJ2-3; D: TRBD1; CDR3: CSVPGQGSTDTQYF; DNA: TGCAGTGTTCCGGGACAGGGATCCACAGATACGCAGTATTTT